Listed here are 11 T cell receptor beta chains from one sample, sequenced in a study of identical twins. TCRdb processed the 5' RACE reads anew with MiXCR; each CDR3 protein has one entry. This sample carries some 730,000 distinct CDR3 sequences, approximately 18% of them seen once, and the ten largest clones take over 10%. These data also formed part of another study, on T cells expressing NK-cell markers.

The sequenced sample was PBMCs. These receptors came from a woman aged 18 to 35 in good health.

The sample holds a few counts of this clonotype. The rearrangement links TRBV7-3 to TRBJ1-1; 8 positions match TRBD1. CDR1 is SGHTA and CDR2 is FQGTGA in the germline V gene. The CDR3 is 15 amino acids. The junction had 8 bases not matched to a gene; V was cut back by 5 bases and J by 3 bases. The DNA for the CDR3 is TGTGCCAGCAGCCGGACAGGGTGGGGAGACACTGAAGCTTTCTTT. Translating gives CASSRTGWGDTEAFF.

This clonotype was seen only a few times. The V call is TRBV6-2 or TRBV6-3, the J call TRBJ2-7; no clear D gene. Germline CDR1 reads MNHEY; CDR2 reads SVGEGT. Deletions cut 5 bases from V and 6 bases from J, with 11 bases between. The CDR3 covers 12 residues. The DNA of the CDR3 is TGTGCCAGCAGTCCCCAGCTGGGCGAGCAGTACTTC. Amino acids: CASSPQLGEQYF.

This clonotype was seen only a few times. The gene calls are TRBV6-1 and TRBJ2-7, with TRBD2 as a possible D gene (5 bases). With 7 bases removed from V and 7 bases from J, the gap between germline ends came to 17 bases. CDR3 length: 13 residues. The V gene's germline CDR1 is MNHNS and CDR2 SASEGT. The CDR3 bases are TGTGCCAGCACCCCCGGCCGAGGGATTGAGCAGTACTTC. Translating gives CASTPGRGIEQYF.

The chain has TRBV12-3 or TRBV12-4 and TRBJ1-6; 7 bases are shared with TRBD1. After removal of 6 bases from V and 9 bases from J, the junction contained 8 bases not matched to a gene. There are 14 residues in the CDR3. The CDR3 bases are TGTGCCAGCAGCCCGACAGGGAGAGGTTCACCCCTCCACTTT. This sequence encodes CASSPTGRGSPLHF.

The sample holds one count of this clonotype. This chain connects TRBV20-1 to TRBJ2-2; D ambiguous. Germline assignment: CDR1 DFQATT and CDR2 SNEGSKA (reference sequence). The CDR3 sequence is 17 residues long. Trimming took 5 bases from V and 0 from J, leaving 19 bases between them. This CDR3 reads CSAPVNNWVANTGELFF. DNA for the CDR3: TGCAGTGCTCCAGTTAACAACTGGGTCGCGAACACCGGGGAGCTGTTTTTT.

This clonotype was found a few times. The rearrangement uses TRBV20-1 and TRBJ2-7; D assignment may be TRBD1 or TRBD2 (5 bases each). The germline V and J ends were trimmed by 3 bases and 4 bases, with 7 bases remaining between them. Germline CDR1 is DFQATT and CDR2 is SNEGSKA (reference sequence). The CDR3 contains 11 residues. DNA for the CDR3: TGCAGTGCTAGCTGGGGGTACGAGCAGTACTTC. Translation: CSASWGYEQYF.

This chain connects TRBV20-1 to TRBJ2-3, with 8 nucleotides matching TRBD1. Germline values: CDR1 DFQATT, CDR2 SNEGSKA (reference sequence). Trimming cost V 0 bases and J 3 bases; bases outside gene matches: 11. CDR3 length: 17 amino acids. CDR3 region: CSARDLGSQGATDTQYF. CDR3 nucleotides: TGCAGTGCTAGAGATCTAGGGTCGCAGGGGGCAACAGATACGCAGTATTTT.

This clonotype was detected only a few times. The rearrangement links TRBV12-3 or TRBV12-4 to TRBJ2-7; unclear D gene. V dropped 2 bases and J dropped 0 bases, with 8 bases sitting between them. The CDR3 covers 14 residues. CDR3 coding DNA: TGTGCCAGCAGTTTATTAGGGTACTCCTACGAGCAGTACTTC. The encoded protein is CASSLLGYSYEQYF.

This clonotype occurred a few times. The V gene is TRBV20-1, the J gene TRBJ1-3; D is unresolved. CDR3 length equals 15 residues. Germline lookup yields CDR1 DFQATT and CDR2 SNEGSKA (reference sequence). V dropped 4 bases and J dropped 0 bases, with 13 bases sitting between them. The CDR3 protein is CSATSGPHSGNTIYF. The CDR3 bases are TGCAGTGCTACTTCCGGGCCTCACTCTGGAAACACCATATATTTT.

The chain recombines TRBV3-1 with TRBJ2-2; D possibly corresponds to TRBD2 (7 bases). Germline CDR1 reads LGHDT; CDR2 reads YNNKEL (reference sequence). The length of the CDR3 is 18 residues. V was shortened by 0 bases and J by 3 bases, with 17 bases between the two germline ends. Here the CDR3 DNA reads TGTGCCAGCAGCCAAGATCCCCGGGGGGCCGATTACACCGGGGAGCTGTTTTTT. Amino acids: CASSQDPRGADYTGELFF.

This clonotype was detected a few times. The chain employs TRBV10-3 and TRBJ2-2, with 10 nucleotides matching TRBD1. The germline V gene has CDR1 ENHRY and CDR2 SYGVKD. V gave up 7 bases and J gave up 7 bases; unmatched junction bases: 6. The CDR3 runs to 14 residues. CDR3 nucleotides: TGTGCCATCACCAGACAGGGGGCCAGCGGGGAGCTGTTTTTT. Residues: CAITRQGASGELFF.